Following are 9 T cell receptor beta chains from one sample sequenced in a study of OX40 agonist ivuxolimab in advanced cancers. The table came from immunoSEQ multiplex PCR; TCRdb's copy has only in-frame clones and leaves some out. Of roughly 49,000 clones in the sample, 65% to 85% were seen once. The sequencing here drew on CD4+ or CD8+ T cells sorted from blood, taken in a trial of the OX40 agonist ivuxolimab. These receptors were obtained from an adult with an advanced solid tumor such as melanoma, head and neck, liver or kidney cancer.

The genes are TRBV5-1 and TRBJ2-2; tentatively, D is TRBD1 (6 bases). V lost 4 bases, J lost 1 base, and 20 bases lay in between. This CDR3 comprises 18 residues. Per germline, CDR1 SGHRS and CDR2 YFSETQ. The CDR3 here is CASSPRVVGQRNTGELFF. DNA for the CDR3: TGCGCCAGCAGCCCTAGAGTTGTTGGACAGAGGAACACCGGGGAGCTGTTTTTT.

This clone was observed a few times. V gene TRBV29-1 combines with J gene TRBJ1-2; D unresolved. The CDR3 consists of 12 residues. Germline assignment: CDR1 SQVTM and CDR2 ANQGSEA. Trimming removed 8 bases at V and 6 bases at J, with 16 bases between. DNA of the CDR3: TGCAGCACGAAGGTGGATTGGGATGGCTACACCTTC. Translation gives CSTKVDWDGYTF.

V and J are TRBV5-8 and TRBJ1-1; 9 positions match TRBD1. Germline assignment: CDR1 SGHTS and CDR2 YDEGEE. V was pared by 6 bases and J by 5 bases, with 8 bases of the junction left unmatched. This CDR3 region has 14 residues. The CDR3 DNA reads TGTGCCAGCATCCCTGGACAGGGGAGAACTGAAGCTTTCTTT. Translation gives CASIPGQGRTEAFF.

This chain joins TRBV5-6 and TRBJ2-3, with a tentative D call TRBD2 (6 bases). Trimming shortened V by 4 bases and J by 4 bases, and 19 bases separated the two germline ends. CDR3 length equals 16 residues. CDR1 SGHDT and CDR2 YYEEEE come from the germline V gene. CDR3 nucleotide sequence: TGTGCCAGCAGCCCGGTGGATAGCGGACGTCCAGATACGCAGTATTTT. It translates to CASSPVDSGRPDTQYF.

The chain recombines TRBV4-3 with TRBJ2-1, with D perhaps being TRBD1 or TRBD2 (6 bases each). The CDR3 sequence is 13 residues long. Germline V CDR1 and CDR2: LGHNA, YSLEER. Between the trimmed V and J ends, which lost 1 base and 8 bases, there was a span of 9 bases. The CDR3 bases are TGCGCCAGCAGCCAAGGGGGGGCTGATGAGCAGTTCTTC. This encodes CASSQGGADEQFF.

In the case of this clone: Other nucleotide sequences from this sample produce the same CDR3. This chain links TRBV5-1 with TRBJ2-3; D remains ambiguous. V was trimmed by 0 bases and J by 2 bases, leaving 7 bases between them. There are 14 residues in the CDR3. CDR1 is SGHRS, CDR2 YFSETQ, per germline. The CDR3 bases are TGCGCCAGCAGCTTGGGTGACTTCACAGATACGCAGTATTTT. This encodes CASSLGDFTDTQYF. Looking up the rest from reference TRBV5-1 and TRBJ2-3 gives the full variable domain: KAGVTQTPRYLIKTRGQQVTLSCSPISGHRSVSWYQQTPGQGLQFLFEYFSETQRNKGNFPGRFSGRQFSNSRSEMNVSTLELGDSALYLCASSLGDFTDTQYFGPGTRLTVL.

This chain connects TRBV5-1 to TRBJ1-4; perhaps TRBD1 as D (6 bases). V was cut by 4 bases and J by 7 bases, with 17 bases left in between. Germline V gene data show CDR1 as SGHRS and CDR2 as YFSETQ. The CDR3 runs to 15 residues. CDR3 bases: TGCGCCAGCAGCCCCGTGGGGGGGGCTAGTGAAAAACTGTTTTTT. It encodes CASSPVGGASEKLFF.

This clone was counted only a few times. V usage is TRBV9 and J usage is TRBJ1-6; D is possibly TRBD1 (6 bases). The V and J ends lost 1 base and 7 bases respectively, with 12 bases between them. This CDR3 contains 15 residues. Germline V gene data show CDR1 as SGDLS and CDR2 as YYNGEE. CDR3 in amino acids: CASSVSGGRNSPLHF. DNA for the CDR3: TGTGCCAGCAGCGTAAGCGGGGGGCGGAATTCACCCCTCCACTTT.

This clone was counted once. This rearrangement joins TRBV4-3 to TRBJ2-7; the D gene is possibly TRBD1 (6 bases). This CDR3 has 15 residues. The germline CDR1 and CDR2 sequences are LGHNA and YSLEER. Trimming removed 0 bases from V and 3 bases from J, with 12 bases in between. The CDR3 loop reads CASSQELDSLYEQYF. CDR3 nucleotides: TGCGCCAGCAGCCAAGAGTTGGACAGCCTCTACGAGCAGTACTTC.